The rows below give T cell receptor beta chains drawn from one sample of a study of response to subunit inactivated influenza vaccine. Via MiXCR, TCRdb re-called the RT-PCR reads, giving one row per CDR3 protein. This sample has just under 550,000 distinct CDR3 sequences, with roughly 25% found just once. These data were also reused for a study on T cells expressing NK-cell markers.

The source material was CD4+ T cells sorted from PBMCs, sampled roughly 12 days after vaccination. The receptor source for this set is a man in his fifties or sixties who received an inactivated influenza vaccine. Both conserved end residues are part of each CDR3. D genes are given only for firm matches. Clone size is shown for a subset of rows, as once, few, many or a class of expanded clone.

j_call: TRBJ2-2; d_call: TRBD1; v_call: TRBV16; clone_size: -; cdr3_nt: TGTGCCAGCAGCCTTCATCAGGGGGCGTTTGGAGCCGGGGAGCTGTTTTTT; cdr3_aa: CASSLHQGAFGAGELFF
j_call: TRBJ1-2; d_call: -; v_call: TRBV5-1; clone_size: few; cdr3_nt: TGCGCCAGCAGCTTGATGACAGGAGTTGGTGGTGGCTACACCTTC; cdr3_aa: CASSLMTGVGGGYTF
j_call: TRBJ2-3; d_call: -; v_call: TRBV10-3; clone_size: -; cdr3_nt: TGTGCCATCAGTGAGTCGATCCTAGCGCCAATCACAGATACGCAGTATTTT; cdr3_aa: CAISESILAPITDTQYF
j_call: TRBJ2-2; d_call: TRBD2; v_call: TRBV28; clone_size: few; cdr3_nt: TGTGCCAGCAGGTCCGGGGGGGCCAACACCGGGGAGCTGTTTTTT; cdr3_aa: CASRSGGANTGELFF
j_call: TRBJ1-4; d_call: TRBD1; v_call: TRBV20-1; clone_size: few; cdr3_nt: TGCAGTGCCACGGTTGGGACAGCAACTAATGAAAAACTGTTTTTT; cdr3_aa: CSATVGTATNEKLFF
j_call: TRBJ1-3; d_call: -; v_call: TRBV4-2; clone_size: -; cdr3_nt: TGTGCCAGCAGCCAAGCAGTGACAGTCAGAAACACCATATATTTT; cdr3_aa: CASSQAVTVRNTIYF
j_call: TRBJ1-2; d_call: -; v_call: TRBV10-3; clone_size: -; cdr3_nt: TGTGCCATCAGACCCTACGAGGGAGGCGTTGATGGCTACACCTTC; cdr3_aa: CAIRPYEGGVDGYTF
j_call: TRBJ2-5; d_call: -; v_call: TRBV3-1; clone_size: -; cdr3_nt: TGTGCCAGCAGCCAAGATCGGCAGGCGGCAGGTCAAGAGACCCAGTACTTC; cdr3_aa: CASSQDRQAAGQETQYF
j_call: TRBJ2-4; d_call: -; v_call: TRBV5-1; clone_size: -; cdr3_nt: TGCGCCAGCAACCAGGGAGGCGAAAACATTCAGTACTTC; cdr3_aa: CASNQGGENIQYF
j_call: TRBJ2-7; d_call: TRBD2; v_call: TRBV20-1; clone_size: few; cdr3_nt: TGCAGTGCTAGCGACTTGGGCGGGAGTACGTACGAGCAGTACTTC; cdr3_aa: CSASDLGGSTYEQYF
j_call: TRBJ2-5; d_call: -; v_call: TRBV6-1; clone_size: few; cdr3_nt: TGTGCCCGGGGCAAGACCCAGTACTTC; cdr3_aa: CARGKTQYF
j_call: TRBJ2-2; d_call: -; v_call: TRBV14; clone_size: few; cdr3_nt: TGTGCCAGCAGCCGATACCAAGGAAACACCGGGGAGCTGTTTTTT; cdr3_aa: CASSRYQGNTGELFF
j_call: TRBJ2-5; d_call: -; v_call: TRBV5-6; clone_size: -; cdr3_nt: TGTGCCAGCAGCTTGTGGGGGCCCAGGGAGACCCAGTACTTC; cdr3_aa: CASSLWGPRETQYF
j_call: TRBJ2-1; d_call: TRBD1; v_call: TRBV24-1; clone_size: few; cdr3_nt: TGTGCCACCAGTGACCCAGGGGGCGCGAACTCATTAAATGAGCAGTTCTTC; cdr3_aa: CATSDPGGANSLNEQFF
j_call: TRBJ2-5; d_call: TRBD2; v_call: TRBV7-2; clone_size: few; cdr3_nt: TGTGCCAGCAGCTTAGGAGCTAGCGGGGGGCAAGAGACCCAGTACTTC; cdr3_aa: CASSLGASGGQETQYF
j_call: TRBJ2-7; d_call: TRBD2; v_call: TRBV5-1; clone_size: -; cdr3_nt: TGCGCCAGCAGCACGGGACTAGCGGGACTTTACGAGCAGTACTTC; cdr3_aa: CASSTGLAGLYEQYF
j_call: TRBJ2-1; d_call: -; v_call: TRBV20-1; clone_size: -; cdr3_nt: TGCAGTGCTAGGCGGCAAGCGATCTACAATGAGCAGTTCTTC; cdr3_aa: CSARRQAIYNEQFF
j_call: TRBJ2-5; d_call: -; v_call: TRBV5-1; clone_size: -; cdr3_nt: TGCGCCAGCAGCTCCCCGGAAGAGACCCAGTACTTC; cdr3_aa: CASSSPEETQYF
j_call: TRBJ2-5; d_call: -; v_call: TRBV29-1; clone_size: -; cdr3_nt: TGCAGCGTTACGATCGGGAGAGCTCAAGAGACCCAGTACTTC; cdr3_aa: CSVTIGRAQETQYF
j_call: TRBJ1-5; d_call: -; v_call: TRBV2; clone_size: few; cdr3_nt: TGTGCCAGCAGTGCTTCGCAGGGTCTTCAGCCCCAGCATTTT; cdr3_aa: CASSASQGLQPQHF
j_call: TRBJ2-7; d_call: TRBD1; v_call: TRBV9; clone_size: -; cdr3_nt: TGTGCCAGCAGCGACCAGGGGGCGCGTACGGACGAGCAGTACTTC; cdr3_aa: CASSDQGARTDEQYF
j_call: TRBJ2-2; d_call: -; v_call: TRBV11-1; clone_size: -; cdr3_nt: TGTGCCAGCAGCTTATGGGGGGCGCTGACCGGGGAGCTGTTTTTT; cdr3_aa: CASSLWGALTGELFF
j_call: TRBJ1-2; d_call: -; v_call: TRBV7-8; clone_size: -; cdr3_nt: TGTGCCAGCAGCCCCCGGGGGAGCTTTAACTATGGCTACACCTTC; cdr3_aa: CASSPRGSFNYGYTF
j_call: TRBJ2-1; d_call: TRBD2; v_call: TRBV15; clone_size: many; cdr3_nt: TGTGCCACCAGCAGAGATACTAGCGGGGTCTTCAATGAGCAGTTCTTC; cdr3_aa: CATSRDTSGVFNEQFF
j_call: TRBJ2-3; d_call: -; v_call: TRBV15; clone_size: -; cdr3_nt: TGTGCCACCAGCAGAGCAGGGAGCGGAGATACGCAGTATTTT; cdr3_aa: CATSRAGSGDTQYF
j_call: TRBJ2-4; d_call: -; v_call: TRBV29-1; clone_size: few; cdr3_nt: TGCAGCTCGTACACAGAAAACATTCAGTACTTC; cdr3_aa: CSSYTENIQYF
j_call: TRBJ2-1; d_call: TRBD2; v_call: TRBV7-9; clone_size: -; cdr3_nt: TGTGCCACCGGACTAGCGGGAGCCGGCGGCAATGAGCAGTTCTTC; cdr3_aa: CATGLAGAGGNEQFF
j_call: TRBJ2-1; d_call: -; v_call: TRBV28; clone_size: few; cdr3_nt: TGTGCCAGCAGTTTGGGGAGGCTGCCCAATGAGCAGTTCTTC; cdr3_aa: CASSLGRLPNEQFF
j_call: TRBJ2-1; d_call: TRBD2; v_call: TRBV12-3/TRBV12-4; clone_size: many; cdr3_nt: TGTGCCAGCACCCTTAGCGGGGGGGCGGACAATGAGCAGTTCTTC; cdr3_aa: CASTLSGGADNEQFF
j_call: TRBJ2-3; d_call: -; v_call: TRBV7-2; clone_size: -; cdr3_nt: TGTGCCAGCAGTACGGGCAGCGCAGATACGCAGTATTTT; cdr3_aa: CASSTGSADTQYF
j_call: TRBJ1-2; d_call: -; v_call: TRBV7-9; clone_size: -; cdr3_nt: TGTGCCAGCAGCTTCGGTACCGGCGGGGACTATGGCTACACCTTC; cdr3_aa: CASSFGTGGDYGYTF
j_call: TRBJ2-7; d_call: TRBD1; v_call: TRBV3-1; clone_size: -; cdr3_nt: TGTGCCAGCAGCCAAGAGAGGGCAGGGGGTAACTACGAGCAGTACTTC; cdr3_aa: CASSQERAGGNYEQYF
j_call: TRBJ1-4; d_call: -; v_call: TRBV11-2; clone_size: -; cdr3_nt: TGTGCCAGCAGGCGACTAGGGGGTAGGACTAATGAAAAACTGTTTTTT; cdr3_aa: CASRRLGGRTNEKLFF
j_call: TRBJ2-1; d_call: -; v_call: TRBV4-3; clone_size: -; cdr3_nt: TGCGCCAGCAGCCAACTAGGGACCCTTAACAATGAGCAGTTCTTC; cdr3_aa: CASSQLGTLNNEQFF
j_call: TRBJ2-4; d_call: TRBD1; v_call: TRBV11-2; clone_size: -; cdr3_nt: TGTGCCAGCAGCCCCTACCTAGGACAGGGGGTAGCCAAAAACATTCAGTACTTC; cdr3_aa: CASSPYLGQGVAKNIQYF
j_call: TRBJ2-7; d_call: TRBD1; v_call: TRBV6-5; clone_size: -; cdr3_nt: TGTGCCAGCAGTTACTCGGGACAGCTAACGTCCTACGAGCAGTACTTC; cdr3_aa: CASSYSGQLTSYEQYF
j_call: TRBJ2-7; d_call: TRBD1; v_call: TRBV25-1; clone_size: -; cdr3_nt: TGTGCCAGCAGTGAATCAGGACAGGCGACCTACGAGCAGTACTTC; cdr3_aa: CASSESGQATYEQYF
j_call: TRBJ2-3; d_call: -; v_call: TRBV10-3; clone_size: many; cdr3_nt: TGTGCCATCAGCGGGGCCACAGATACGCAGTATTTT; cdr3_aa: CAISGATDTQYF
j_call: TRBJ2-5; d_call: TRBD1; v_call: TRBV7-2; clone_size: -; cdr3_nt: TGTGCCAGCAGCGGACAGGGTTACGAGACCCAGTACTTC; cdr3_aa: CASSGQGYETQYF
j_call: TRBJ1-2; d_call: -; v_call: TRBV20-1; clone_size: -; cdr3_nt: TGCAGTGCGTCACCGAAGGTCATCAGGAGGGGCTACACCTTC; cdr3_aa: CSASPKVIRRGYTF
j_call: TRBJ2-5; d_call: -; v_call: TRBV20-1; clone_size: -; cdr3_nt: TGCAGTGCTAGAGTGGAAGGTCGCATACAAGAGACCCAGTACTTC; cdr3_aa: CSARVEGRIQETQYF
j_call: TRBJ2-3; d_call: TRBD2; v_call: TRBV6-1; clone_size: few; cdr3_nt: TGTGCCAGCACTCCCTCGCGGGGGGTTCTCCAGGGCACAGATACGCAGTATTTT; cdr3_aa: CASTPSRGVLQGTDTQYF
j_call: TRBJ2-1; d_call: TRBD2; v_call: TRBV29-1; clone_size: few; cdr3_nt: TGCAGCGTTGTGCTAGCGGGAGGCCATGAGCAGTTCTTC; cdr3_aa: CSVVLAGGHEQFF
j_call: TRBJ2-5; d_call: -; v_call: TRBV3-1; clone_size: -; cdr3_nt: TGTGCCAGCAGCCGCGCCGAGGGGGAGACCCAGTACTTC; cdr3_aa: CASSRAEGETQYF
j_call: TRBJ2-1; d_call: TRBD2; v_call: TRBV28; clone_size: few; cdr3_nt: TGTGCCAGCAGTTTATTCGCGGGAGGGACCTACAATGAGCAGTTCTTC; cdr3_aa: CASSLFAGGTYNEQFF
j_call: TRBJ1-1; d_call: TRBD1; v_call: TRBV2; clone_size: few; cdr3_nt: TGTGCCAGCAGGGGGGACAGGGGTTATATCACTGAAGCTTTCTTT; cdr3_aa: CASRGDRGYITEAFF
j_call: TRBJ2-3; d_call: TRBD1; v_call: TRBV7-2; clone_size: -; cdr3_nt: TGTGCCAGCAGCTTACGACAGGGGGGGGGTCGGCCAGATACGCAGTATTTT; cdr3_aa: CASSLRQGGGRPDTQYF
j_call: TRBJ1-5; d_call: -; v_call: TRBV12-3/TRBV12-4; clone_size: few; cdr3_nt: TGTGCCAGCAGTCTAGCTAGCGGGGGAAGGCAGCCCCAGCATTTT; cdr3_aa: CASSLASGGRQPQHF
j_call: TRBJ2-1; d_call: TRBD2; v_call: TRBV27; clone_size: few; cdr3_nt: TGTGCCAGCATGAGAAGGGTAGGAGGGAAAGCGGGGGGGGAGCAGTTCTTC; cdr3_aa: CASMRRVGGKAGGEQFF
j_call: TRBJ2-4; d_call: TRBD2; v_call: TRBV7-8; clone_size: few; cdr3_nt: TGTGCCAGCAGCTTGCTAGCGGGAGCTTTGTCCAAAAACATTCAGTACTTC; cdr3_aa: CASSLLAGALSKNIQYF
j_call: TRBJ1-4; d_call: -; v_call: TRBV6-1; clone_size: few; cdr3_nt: TGTGCCAGCAGTGAGAATCTCCAGGGGAGGAATGAAAAACTGTTTTTT; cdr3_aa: CASSENLQGRNEKLFF
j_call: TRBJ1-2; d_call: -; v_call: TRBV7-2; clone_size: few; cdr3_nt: TGTGCCAGCAGCTTAGAGGACGGGTACGGCTATGGCTACACCTTC; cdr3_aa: CASSLEDGYGYGYTF
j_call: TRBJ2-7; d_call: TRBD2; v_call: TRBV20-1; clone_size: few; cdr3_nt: TGCAGTGCTAGAGATGTAGCGGGAAGGCCCTACGAGCAGTACTTC; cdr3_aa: CSARDVAGRPYEQYF
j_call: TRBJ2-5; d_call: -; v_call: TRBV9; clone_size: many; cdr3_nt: TGTGCCAGCAGCGTTCTGGGTGGAGAGACCCAGTACTTC; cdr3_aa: CASSVLGGETQYF